The clone carrying this T cell receptor (beta chain) has a count of ten or more. Each CDR3 protein gets one entry after TCRdb re-called the 5' RACE reads with MiXCR. The profile shows roughly 56,000 distinct CDR3 sequences, approximately 6% of them singletons. This CDR3 is 14 amino acids long. Trimming took off 5 bases at V and 5 bases at J, with 15 bases between the two ends. Germline V CDR1 and CDR2: MNHEY, SMNVEV (reference sequence). This record belongs to a study of T cells after yellow fever vaccination. The sequenced sample was PBMCs, either bulk or a sorted T-cell subset (CD4+, CD8+, memory, or dextramer-sorted; not recorded which), obtained on the day of the yellow fever booster vaccination. The rearrangement uses TRBV27 and TRBJ1-1, with D possibly TRBD1 on 6 matching bases. The TCR sequence derives from a young man who received the YFV17D yellow fever vaccine. Written as DNA, the CDR3 is TGTGCCAGCAGTCTTGGACAGACCTTTACTGAAGCTTTCTTT. Translating gives CASSLGQTFTEAFF.